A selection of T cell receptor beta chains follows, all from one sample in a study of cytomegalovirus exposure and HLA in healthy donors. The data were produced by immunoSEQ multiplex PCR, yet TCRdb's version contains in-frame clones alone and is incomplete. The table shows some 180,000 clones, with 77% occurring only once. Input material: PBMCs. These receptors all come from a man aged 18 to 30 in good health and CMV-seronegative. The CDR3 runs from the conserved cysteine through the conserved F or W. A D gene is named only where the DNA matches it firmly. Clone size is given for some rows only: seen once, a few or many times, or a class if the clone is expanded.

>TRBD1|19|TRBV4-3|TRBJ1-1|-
TGCGCCAGCAGCCAAGCTCCAGGGGGCGTAGGACCTTTGAGAACTGAAGCTTTCTTT
CASSQAPGGVGPLRTEAFF
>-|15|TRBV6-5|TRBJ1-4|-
TGTGCCAGCAGTCGCAACAGGGCATCTAATGAAAAACTGTTTTTT
CASSRNRASNEKLFF
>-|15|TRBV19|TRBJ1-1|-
TGTGCCAGTATCAAACTCGGCAGGGTTAACACTGAAGCTTTCTTT
CASIKLGRVNTEAFF
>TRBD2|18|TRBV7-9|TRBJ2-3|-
TGTGCCAGCAGCTCAAGACTAGCGGGGACTGCTAGCACAGATACGCAGTATTTT
CASSSRLAGTASTDTQYF
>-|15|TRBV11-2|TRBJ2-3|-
TGTGCCAGCAGCTTAGTCGGAGGGGCGACAGATACGCAGTATTTT
CASSLVGGATDTQYF
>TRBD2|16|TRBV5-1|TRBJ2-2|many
TGCGCCAGCAGCTTGCTTACTAGCGGGAACACCGGGGAGCTGTTTTTT
CASSLLTSGNTGELFF
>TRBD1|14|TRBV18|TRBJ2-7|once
TGTGCCAGCTCAGGGAGGGACAGGGACTACGAGCAGTACTTC
CASSGRDRDYEQYF
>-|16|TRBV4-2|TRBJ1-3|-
TGTGCCAGCAGCCGCCAAGACAGCTCCTCTGGAAACACCATATATTTT
CASSRQDSSSGNTIYF
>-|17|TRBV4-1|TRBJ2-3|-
TGCGCCAGCAGCCCCGCGGGCTACAACGTCGGCACAGATACGCAGTATTTT
CASSPAGYNVGTDTQYF
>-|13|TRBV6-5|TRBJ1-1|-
TGTGCCAGCAGTTACGTCAAGAACACTGAAGCTTTCTTT
CASSYVKNTEAFF
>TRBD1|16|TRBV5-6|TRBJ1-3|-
TGTGCCAGCAGCCCAGGGGGCAGCTCCTCTGGAAACACCATATATTTT
CASSPGGSSSGNTIYF
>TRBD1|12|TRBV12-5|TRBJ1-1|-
TGTGCTAGTGGTTTGATGACAGGGGGAGCTTTCTTT
CASGLMTGGAFF
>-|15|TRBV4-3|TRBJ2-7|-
TGCGCCAGCAGCCAACGGATACAGGGCTCCTACGAGCAGTACTTC
CASSQRIQGSYEQYF
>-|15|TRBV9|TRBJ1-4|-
TGTGCCAGCAGCGCTGGGACATCAGGGTATGAAAAACTGTTTTTT
CASSAGTSGYEKLFF
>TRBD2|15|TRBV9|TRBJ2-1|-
TGTGCCAGCAGCGTAGGGGGGGGGATTTACAATGAGCAGTTCTTC
CASSVGGGIYNEQFF
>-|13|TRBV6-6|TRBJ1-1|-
TGTGCCAGCCAGACAGGTGCGGAATGGGAAGCTTTCTTT
CASQTGAEWEAFF
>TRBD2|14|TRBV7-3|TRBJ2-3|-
TGTGCCAGCAGGGCTAGCGGGATTAGAGATACGCAGTATTTT
CASRASGIRDTQYF
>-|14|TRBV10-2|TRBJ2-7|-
TGCGCCAGCAGTGAGTGGGTGACTAGTGTCGAGCAGTACTTC
CASSEWVTSVEQYF
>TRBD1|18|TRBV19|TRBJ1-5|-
TGTGCCAGTAGTATAACCGGGACAGGGGGCACTGGCAATCAGCCCCAGCATTTT
CASSITGTGGTGNQPQHF
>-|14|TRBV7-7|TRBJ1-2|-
TGTGCTAGCATCTCCCGGGCAGGGAGGGGTGGCTACACCTTC
CASISRAGRGGYTF
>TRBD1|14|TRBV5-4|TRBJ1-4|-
TGTGCCAGCAGCTTGACAGGGGGAGAGGAAAAACTGTTTTTT
CASSLTGGEEKLFF
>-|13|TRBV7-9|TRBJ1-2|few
TGTTCCAGCAGCTCAATCGGCGAGGATGGCTACACCTTC
CSSSSIGEDGYTF
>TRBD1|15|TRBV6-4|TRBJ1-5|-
TGTGCCAGCGCCAAGACAGGGGGCGCGAATCAGCCCCAGCATTTT
CASAKTGGANQPQHF
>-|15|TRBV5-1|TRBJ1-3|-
TGCGCCAGCAGCTCCTTCGGCGACATCGGAAACACCATATATTTT
CASSSFGDIGNTIYF
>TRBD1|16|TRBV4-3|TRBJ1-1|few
TGCGCCAGCAGCCAAGATCCTCAGGGGGCGAACACTGAAGCTTTCTTT
CASSQDPQGANTEAFF
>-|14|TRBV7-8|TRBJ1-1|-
TGTGCCAGCAGCCCCGGGGAACGGAACACTGAAGCTTTCTTT
CASSPGERNTEAFF
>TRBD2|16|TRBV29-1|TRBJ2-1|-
TGCAGCGCATCTAGCGGGTGGGGGAGCTCCTACAATGAGCAGTTCTTC
CSASSGWGSSYNEQFF
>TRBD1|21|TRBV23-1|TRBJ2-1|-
TGCGCCAGCAGTCACCCGACCGTAGGACAGGGAGATTTGGGCTCCTACAATGAGCAGTTCTTC
CASSHPTVGQGDLGSYNEQFF
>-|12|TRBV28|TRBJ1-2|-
TGTGCCAGCAGTTTTGACAGCTATGGCTACACCTTC
CASSFDSYGYTF
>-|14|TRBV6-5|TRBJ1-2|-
TGTGCCAGCAGTTACGGGCAGGGGAACTATGGCTACACCTTC
CASSYGQGNYGYTF
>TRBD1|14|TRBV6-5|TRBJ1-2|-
TGTGCCAGCGGCCTCAGGGGGCCTGGACATGGCTACACCTTC
CASGLRGPGHGYTF
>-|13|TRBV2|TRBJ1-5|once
TGTGCCAGCGTGGGGAGTAACAATCAGCCCCAGCATTTT
CASVGSNNQPQHF
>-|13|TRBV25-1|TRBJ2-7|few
TGTGCCAGCAGTGAATCAGGGTACTACGAGCAGTACTTC
CASSESGYYEQYF